This T cell receptor beta chain was recorded in a study of blood T cells in healthy people across ages. Study-wide results and caveats: A greater number of naive CD4+ cells and higher diversity distinguished long-lived donors from aged donors. Roughly linear declines in TCR beta diversity per million T cells occurred with age.

Sample-barcoded 5' priming and a J-beta primer mix drove a second PCR of 7 to 11 cycles. CDR3-containing paired-end reads numbering at least 2.5 million came from each sample. MiXCR, run by TCRdb on the 5' RACE reads, gives a single entry per CDR3 protein. This sample yields about 1.1 million distinct CDR3 sequences, of which around two fifths are seen a single time; around 12% belongs to the top ten. This clonotype was observed a handful of times. What it binds is unknown. The CDR3 totals 15 residues. V was clipped by 1 base and J by 4 bases, with 13 bases between them. The sequence derives from a man aged 18 to 35 in good health. Sequenced: blood. The rearrangement links TRBV12-3 or TRBV12-4 to TRBJ1-2; tentative D call: TRBD1 (5 bases). The CDR3, as DNA: TGTGCCAGCAGTTTAGATGGCAGGGCCTCCTATGGCTACACCTTC. Translation gives CASSLDGRASYGYTF.